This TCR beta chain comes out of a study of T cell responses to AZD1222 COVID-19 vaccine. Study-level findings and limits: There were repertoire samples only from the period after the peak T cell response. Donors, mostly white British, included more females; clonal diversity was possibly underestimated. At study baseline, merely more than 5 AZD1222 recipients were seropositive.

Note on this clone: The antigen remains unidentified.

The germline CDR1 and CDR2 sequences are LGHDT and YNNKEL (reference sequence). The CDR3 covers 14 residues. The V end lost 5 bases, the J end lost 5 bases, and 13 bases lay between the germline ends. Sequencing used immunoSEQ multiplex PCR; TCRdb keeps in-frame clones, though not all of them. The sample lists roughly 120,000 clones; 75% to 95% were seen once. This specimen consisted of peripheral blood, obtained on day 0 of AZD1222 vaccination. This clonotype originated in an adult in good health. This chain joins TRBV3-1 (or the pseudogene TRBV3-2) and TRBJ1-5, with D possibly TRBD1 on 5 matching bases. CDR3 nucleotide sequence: TGTGCCAGCAGCACCCGGGGGAGCCATCAGCCCCAGCATTTT. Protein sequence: CASSTRGSHQPQHF.